This TCR beta chain was sequenced during a study of CD8+CD57+ T cells in acquired aplastic anemia. The template for TCR beta VDJ and CDR3 sequence profiling was genomic DNA. TCRdb reprocessed the reads via MiXCR and lists one record per CDR3 protein. The data show 270,000 or so distinct CDR3 sequences, roughly 82% seen once. The V gene's germline CDR1 is SGHAT and CDR2 FQNNGV. CDR3 size: 14 residues. Patients chosen for sequencing had CD8+CD57+ cells that had expanded, as shown by flow cytometry. For this clonotype: One end of the junction fails to match germline, which may point to a read error.

Sequenced: sorted CD4+, CD8+, or CD8+CD57+ T cells (not recorded which) from PBMCs. The rearrangement joins TRBV11-2 to TRBJ2-5; 7 bases match TRBD2. This TCR was sampled from a human donor with aplastic anemia. This CDR3 is CACSSTSAKETQYF. CDR3 coding DNA: TGTGCCTGCAGCAGTACTAGCGCAAAAGAGACCCAGTACTTC. The full variable domain, with the rest looked up from reference TRBV11-2 and TRBJ2-5, is EAGVAQSPRYKIIEKRQSVAFWCNPISGHATLYWYQQILGQGPKLLIQFQNNGVVDDSQLPKDRFSAERLKGVDSTLKIQPAKLEDSAVYLCACSSTSAKETQYFGPGTRLLVL.